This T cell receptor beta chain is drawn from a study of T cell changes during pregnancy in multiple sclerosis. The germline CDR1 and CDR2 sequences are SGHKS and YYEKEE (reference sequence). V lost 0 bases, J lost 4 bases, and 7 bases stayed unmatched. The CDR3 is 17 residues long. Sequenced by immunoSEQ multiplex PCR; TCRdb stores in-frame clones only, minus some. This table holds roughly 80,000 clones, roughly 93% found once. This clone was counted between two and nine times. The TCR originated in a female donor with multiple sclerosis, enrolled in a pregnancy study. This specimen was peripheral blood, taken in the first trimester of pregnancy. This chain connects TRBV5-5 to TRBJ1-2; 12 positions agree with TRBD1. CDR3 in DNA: TGTGCCAGCAGCTTGGTAGGTGGGACAGGGGGCGTCTATGGCTACACCTTC. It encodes CASSLVGGTGGVYGYTF.